Included here is one TCR beta chain sequence, with context. Its target antigen remains unknown. There are no base qualities to consult, and no much larger clone falls within one base. The treatment or condition label, as the study defines it: about 20 received Ad26.COV2.S at low or high dose, single or two shots; several received placebo; per-sample allocation not given. Repertoires of vaccine and placebo recipients were sequenced from samples taken on day 63 after the first injection. Between 29 July and 7 August 2020, Cohort 1b enrolled about two dozen adults aged 18-55 years at one site in Boston, USA. As a vaccine, Ad26.COV2.S was a replication-incompetent adenovirus type 26 vector that expressed a prefusion-stabilized SARS-CoV-2 spike protein derived from the original Wuhan strain. Trimming costs V 2 bases and J 9 bases, and their ends lie 13 bases apart. From the cysteine through the phenylalanine, the CDR3 covers 14 amino acids. Only the CDR3 region is kept as DNA, spanning 42 bases read in frame from base 1. Via the germline V gene, CDR1 is SGHVS and CDR2 FQNEAQ.

This sample is drawn from a study of Ad26.COV2.S vaccination and SARS-CoV-2 variants listed by TCRdb under 2021. Background for the entire study: Donors in the vaccine arm were drawn from COV1001, a phase I-IIa trial of Ad26.COV2.S in healthy adults that was multicentre, randomized, double-blind and placebo-controlled. Investigators remained blinded to trial group allocation during experiments and outcome assessment. Dosing of Ad26.COV2.S was intramuscular, at either 5x10^10 or 1x10^11 viral particles, delivered as one shot or as two shots spaced 56 days apart. Sequencing of the TCRbeta repertoire served to evaluate the specificity and breadth of SARS-CoV-2-reactive T cell receptors following Ad26.COV2.S vaccination. Trial participants were randomized into five groups of five: low-dose or high-dose Ad26.COV2.S given once or twice, or placebo on both occasions. The TCR-sequenced set comprised about 32 samples: some 19 Ad26.COV2.S vaccine recipients, 5 placebo recipients and 8 SARS-CoV-2 convalescent individuals. Study-level results and caveats: Substantial breadth of spike-specific CD8+ and CD4+ T cell responses was reported after vaccination. The study lacked the statistical power to compare responses across vaccine doses or regimens. The authors noted that total T cell responses may have been underestimated by the TCR breadth and depth analyses. Spike-specific TCR breadth was higher in Ad26.COV2.S recipients than in placebo recipients (P = 0.0014). Vaccine and placebo recipients had similar non-spike TCR breadth, a finding consistent with the vaccine containing only spike.

TCRbeta CDR3 regions were sequenced with the immunoSEQ Assay. After extraction, genomic DNA underwent amplification by bias-controlled multiplex PCR, followed by high-throughput sequencing. Regarding the original processing steps: Collapsing and filtering of sequences were performed to quantify the absolute abundance of each unique TCRbeta CDR3 region. Usable DNA was measured by amplifying reference genes present in all nucleated cells, and TCRbeta template counts were normalized to that usable DNA to estimate T cell fraction. Repertoire TCRs were annotated as SARS-CoV-2-specific by exact matching of V gene, CDR3 amino acid sequence and J gene to a known reactive TCR set. The reference SARS-CoV-2 TCR set was obtained from MIRA and was filtered for enrichment in COVID-19-positive ImmuneCODE repertoires, whereby public or cross-reactive TCRs were removed. Drawing on the MIRA antigens, annotated TCRs were analysed further at the level of specific ORF or position within ORF. Breadth was defined as annotated unique rearrangements over total unique productive rearrangements; depth was the summed frequency of those rearrangements. Group comparisons of TCR breadth used two-sided Wilcoxon rank-sum tests. TCRdb mirrors the immuneACCESS table, restricted to in-frame sequences. Some clones are absent from its copies; in checked studies, under half trace to an unresolved V gene, and the reason for the others is unknown. Clone size and the V and J calls come from that table; the DNA yielded D and trimming. For this sample there are some 250,000 clones; roughly 90% appear just once. Of the sample, roughly 10% is held by the ten largest clones.

The sequence links TRBV7-8 to TRBJ2-2; the D gene cannot be named for sure. The receptor was derived from a person aged 18 to 65 who received the Ad26.COV2.S COVID-19 vaccine or a placebo. The source material was peripheral blood, sampled in a trial of Ad26.COV2.S vaccine versus placebo. The CDR3 loop reads CASSLRTSYRELFF. The DNA sequence reads TGTGCCAGCAGCTTAAGGACCTCTTACAGGGAGCTGTTTTTT.